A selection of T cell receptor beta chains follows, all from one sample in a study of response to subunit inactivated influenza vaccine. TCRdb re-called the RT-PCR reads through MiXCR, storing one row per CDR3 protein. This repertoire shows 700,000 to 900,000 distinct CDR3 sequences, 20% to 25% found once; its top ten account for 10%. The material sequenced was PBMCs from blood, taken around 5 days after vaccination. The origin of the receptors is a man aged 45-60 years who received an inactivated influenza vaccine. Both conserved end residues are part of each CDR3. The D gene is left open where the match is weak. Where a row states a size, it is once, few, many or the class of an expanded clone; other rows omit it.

cdr3_nt: TGTGCCATCAGCGGGGGGAAGGTGAGCAATCAGCCCCAGCATTTT
cdr3_aa: CAISGGKVSNQPQHF
cdr3_length: 15
clone_size: many
d_call: .
v_call: TRBV10-3
j_call: TRBJ1-5

cdr3_nt: TGTGCCAGCAGCCTCCGCGGGGGGGCCTCCAGGGGGGAGCTGTTTTTT
cdr3_aa: CASSLRGGASRGELFF
cdr3_length: 16
clone_size: .
d_call: TRBD2
v_call: TRBV27
j_call: TRBJ2-2

cdr3_nt: TGCAGTGCTAGAGCGCTAGCGGGGGATGGCGGGGAGCTGTTTTTT
cdr3_aa: CSARALAGDGGELFF
cdr3_length: 15
clone_size: few
d_call: TRBD2
v_call: TRBV20-1
j_call: TRBJ2-2

cdr3_nt: TGCGCCAGCAGTCTCGGACAGGGGACTTACAATGAGCAGTTCTTC
cdr3_aa: CASSLGQGTYNEQFF
cdr3_length: 15
clone_size: many
d_call: TRBD1
v_call: TRBV5-1
j_call: TRBJ2-1

cdr3_nt: TGCAGTGCCCAGTCTGTGGGCACAGATACGCAGTATTTT
cdr3_aa: CSAQSVGTDTQYF
cdr3_length: 13
clone_size: .
d_call: .
v_call: TRBV20-1
j_call: TRBJ2-3

cdr3_nt: TGCAGTGCTAGAGAGGAGGGGAGTACCTATAATTCACCCCTCCACTTT
cdr3_aa: CSAREEGSTYNSPLHF
cdr3_length: 16
clone_size: few
d_call: .
v_call: TRBV20-1
j_call: TRBJ1-6

cdr3_nt: TGCAGTGCTAGGGGACTAGCGGGGAATGAGCAGTTCTTC
cdr3_aa: CSARGLAGNEQFF
cdr3_length: 13
clone_size: .
d_call: TRBD2
v_call: TRBV20-1
j_call: TRBJ2-1

cdr3_nt: TGTGCCAGCAGCTTGGTCCAGGGACACCCAGATACGCAGTATTTT
cdr3_aa: CASSLVQGHPDTQYF
cdr3_length: 15
clone_size: few
d_call: .
v_call: TRBV5-6
j_call: TRBJ2-3

cdr3_nt: TGTGCCAGCAGCCGCTCTAGCGCACGGCTAGTAGATACGCAGTATTTT
cdr3_aa: CASSRSSARLVDTQYF
cdr3_length: 16
clone_size: few
d_call: .
v_call: TRBV6-1
j_call: TRBJ2-3

cdr3_nt: TGTGCCATCAGTGTCGCAGTTGGTGGCTACACCTTC
cdr3_aa: CAISVAVGGYTF
cdr3_length: 12
clone_size: many
d_call: .
v_call: TRBV10-3
j_call: TRBJ1-2

cdr3_nt: TGTGCCAGCAGTGCGCCACATCGGGACAGGGTCTCCTACGAGCAGTACTTC
cdr3_aa: CASSAPHRDRVSYEQYF
cdr3_length: 17
clone_size: few
d_call: TRBD1
v_call: TRBV28
j_call: TRBJ2-7

cdr3_nt: TGCGCCAGCAGCCTCCTCCCTCCCACAGATACGCAGTATTTT
cdr3_aa: CASSLLPPTDTQYF
cdr3_length: 14
clone_size: few
d_call: .
v_call: TRBV4-1
j_call: TRBJ2-3

cdr3_nt: TGCAGCGTTGGGGGGATGAACACTGAAGCTTTCTTT
cdr3_aa: CSVGGMNTEAFF
cdr3_length: 12
clone_size: few
d_call: .
v_call: TRBV29-1
j_call: TRBJ1-1

cdr3_nt: TGCGCCAGCAGCCAAGATGGACAGCCCTTCTCTGGGGCCAACGTCCTGACTTTC
cdr3_aa: CASSQDGQPFSGANVLTF
cdr3_length: 18
clone_size: .
d_call: .
v_call: TRBV4-3
j_call: TRBJ2-6

cdr3_nt: TGCAGTGCGCCGACCGAAGGATGGGGCATGGGGCAGCCCCAGCATTTT
cdr3_aa: CSAPTEGWGMGQPQHF
cdr3_length: 16
clone_size: few
d_call: .
v_call: TRBV20-1
j_call: TRBJ1-5

cdr3_nt: TGCGCCAGCAACCCGGGACGAGGACTAGAGACCCAGTACTTC
cdr3_aa: CASNPGRGLETQYF
cdr3_length: 14
clone_size: .
d_call: .
v_call: TRBV5-1
j_call: TRBJ2-5

cdr3_nt: TGTGCCAGCCTCGATCTGGGAGCGGGAGGAAGCACAGATACGCAGTATTTT
cdr3_aa: CASLDLGAGGSTDTQYF
cdr3_length: 17
clone_size: .
d_call: TRBD2
v_call: TRBV25-1
j_call: TRBJ2-3

cdr3_nt: TGTGCCAGCAGCTCACCCAGGACAGGGTCGGACACTGAAGCTTTCTTT
cdr3_aa: CASSSPRTGSDTEAFF
cdr3_length: 16
clone_size: few
d_call: TRBD1
v_call: TRBV7-9
j_call: TRBJ1-1

cdr3_nt: TGCGCCAGCAGCACCCGAGCCGGGGAAGAGACCCAGTACTTC
cdr3_aa: CASSTRAGEETQYF
cdr3_length: 14
clone_size: .
d_call: .
v_call: TRBV5-1
j_call: TRBJ2-5

cdr3_nt: TGCAGTGCCACGCTTTCCAGCGGGAGGGATGAGCAGTTCTTC
cdr3_aa: CSATLSSGRDEQFF
cdr3_length: 14
clone_size: .
d_call: TRBD2
v_call: TRBV20-1
j_call: TRBJ2-1

cdr3_nt: TGCGCCAGCAGCCAGACTAGCGGGAGCGGCGACCAGTACTTC
cdr3_aa: CASSQTSGSGDQYF
cdr3_length: 14
clone_size: once
d_call: TRBD2
v_call: TRBV4-3
j_call: TRBJ2-7

cdr3_nt: TGCAGCGTGCAACTAGGGGGCGCCGGGGGAGCTTTCTTT
cdr3_aa: CSVQLGGAGGAFF
cdr3_length: 13
clone_size: .
d_call: TRBD1
v_call: TRBV29-1
j_call: TRBJ1-1

cdr3_nt: TGTGCCAGCAGCTCCGGGACTAGTAGGGGTGAGCAGTTCTTC
cdr3_aa: CASSSGTSRGEQFF
cdr3_length: 14
clone_size: few
d_call: TRBD2
v_call: TRBV7-2
j_call: TRBJ2-1

cdr3_nt: TGTGCCACCAGTGCAACAGGGCAGTACTCGAAGCAGTACTTC
cdr3_aa: CATSATGQYSKQYF
cdr3_length: 14
clone_size: few
d_call: .
v_call: TRBV24-1
j_call: TRBJ2-7

cdr3_nt: TGTGCCAGCAGCCAAGCTGCCCCCCTCGTTCTGGCCAAAAACATTCAGTACTTC
cdr3_aa: CASSQAAPLVLAKNIQYF
cdr3_length: 18
clone_size: .
d_call: .
v_call: TRBV11-2
j_call: TRBJ2-4